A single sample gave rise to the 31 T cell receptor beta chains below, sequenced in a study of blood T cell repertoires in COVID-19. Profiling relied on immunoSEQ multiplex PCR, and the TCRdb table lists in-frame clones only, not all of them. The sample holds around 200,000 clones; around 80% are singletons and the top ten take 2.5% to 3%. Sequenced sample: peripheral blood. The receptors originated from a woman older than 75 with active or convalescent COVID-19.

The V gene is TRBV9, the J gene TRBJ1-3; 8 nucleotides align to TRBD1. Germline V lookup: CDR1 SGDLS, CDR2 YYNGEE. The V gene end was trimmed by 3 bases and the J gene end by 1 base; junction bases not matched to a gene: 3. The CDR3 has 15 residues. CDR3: CASSAGGESGNTIYF. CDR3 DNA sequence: TGTGCCAGCAGCGCAGGGGGCGAATCTGGAAACACCATATATTTT.

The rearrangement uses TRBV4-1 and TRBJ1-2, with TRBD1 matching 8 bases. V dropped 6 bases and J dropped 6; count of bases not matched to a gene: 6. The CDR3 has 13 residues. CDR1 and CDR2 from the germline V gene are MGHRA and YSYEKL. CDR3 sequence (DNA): TGCGCCAGCAGAGGAACAGGGGGGAATGGCTACACCTTC. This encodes CASRGTGGNGYTF.

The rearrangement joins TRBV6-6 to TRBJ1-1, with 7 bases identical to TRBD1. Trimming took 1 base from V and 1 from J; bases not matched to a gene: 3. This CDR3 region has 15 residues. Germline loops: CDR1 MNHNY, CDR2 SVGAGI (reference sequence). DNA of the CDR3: TGTGCCAGCAGTTACTTGCAGGGGGGGAACACTGAAGCTTTCTTT. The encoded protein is CASSYLQGGNTEAFF.

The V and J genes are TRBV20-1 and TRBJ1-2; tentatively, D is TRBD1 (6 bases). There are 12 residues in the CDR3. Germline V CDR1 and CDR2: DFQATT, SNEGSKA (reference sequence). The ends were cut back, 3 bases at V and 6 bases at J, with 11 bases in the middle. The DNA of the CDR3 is TGCAGTGCTAGTAAACAGGGTCATGGCTACACCTTC. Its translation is CSASKQGHGYTF.

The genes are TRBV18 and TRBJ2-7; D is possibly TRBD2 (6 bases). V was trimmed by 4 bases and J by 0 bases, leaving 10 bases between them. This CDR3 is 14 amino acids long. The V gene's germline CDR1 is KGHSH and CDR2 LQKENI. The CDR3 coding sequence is TGTGCCAGCTCACAAACCGGGAGCTCCTACGAGCAGTACTTC. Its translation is CASSQTGSSYEQYF. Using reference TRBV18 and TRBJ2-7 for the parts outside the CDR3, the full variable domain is NAGVMQNPRHLVRRRGQEARLRCSPMKGHSHVYWYRQLPEEGLKFMVYLQKENIIDESGMPKERFSAEFPKEGPSILRIQQVVRGDSAAYFCASSQTGSSYEQYFGPGTRLTVT.

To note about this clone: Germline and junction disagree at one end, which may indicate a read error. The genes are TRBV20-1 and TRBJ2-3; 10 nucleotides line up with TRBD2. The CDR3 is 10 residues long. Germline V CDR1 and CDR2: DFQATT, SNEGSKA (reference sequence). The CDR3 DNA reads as TGCAGTGCTAACCAGGCGGGACTAGCGTTT. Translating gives CSANQAGLAF.

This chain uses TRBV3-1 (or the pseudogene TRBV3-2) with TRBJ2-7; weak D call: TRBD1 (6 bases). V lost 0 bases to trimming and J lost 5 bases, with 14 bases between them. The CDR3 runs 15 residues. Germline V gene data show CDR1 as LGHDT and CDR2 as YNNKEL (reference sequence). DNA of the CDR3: TGTGCCAGCAGCCAAGATAGCACTGGGGGCAACGAGCAGTACTTC. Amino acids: CASSQDSTGGNEQYF.

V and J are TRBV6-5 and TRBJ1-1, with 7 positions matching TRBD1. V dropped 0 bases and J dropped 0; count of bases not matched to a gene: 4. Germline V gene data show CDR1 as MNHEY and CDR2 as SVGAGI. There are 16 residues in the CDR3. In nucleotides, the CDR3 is TGTGCCAGCAGTTACTCGGCGGGACAGCTGAACACTGAAGCTTTCTTT. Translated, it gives CASSYSAGQLNTEAFF.

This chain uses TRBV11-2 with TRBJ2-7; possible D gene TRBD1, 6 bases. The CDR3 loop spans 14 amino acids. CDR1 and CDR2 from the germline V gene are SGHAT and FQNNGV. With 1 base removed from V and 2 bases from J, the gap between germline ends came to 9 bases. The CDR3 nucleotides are TGTGCCAGCAGCTTAGGGACAGTAACCTACGAGCAGTACTTC. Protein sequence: CASSLGTVTYEQYF.

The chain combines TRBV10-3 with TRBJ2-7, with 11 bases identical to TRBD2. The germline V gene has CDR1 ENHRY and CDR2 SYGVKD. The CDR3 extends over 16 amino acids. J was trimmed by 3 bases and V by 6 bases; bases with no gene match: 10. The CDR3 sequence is CAISEQDTSGGYEQYF. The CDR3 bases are TGTGCCATCAGCGAACAGGACACTAGCGGGGGCTACGAGCAGTACTTC.

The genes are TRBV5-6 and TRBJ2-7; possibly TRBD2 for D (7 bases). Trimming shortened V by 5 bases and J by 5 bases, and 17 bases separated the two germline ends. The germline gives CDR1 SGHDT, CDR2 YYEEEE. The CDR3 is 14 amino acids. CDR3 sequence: CASSQKAGAHEQYF. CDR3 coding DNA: TGTGCCAGCAGTCAAAAGGCGGGGGCCCACGAGCAGTACTTC.

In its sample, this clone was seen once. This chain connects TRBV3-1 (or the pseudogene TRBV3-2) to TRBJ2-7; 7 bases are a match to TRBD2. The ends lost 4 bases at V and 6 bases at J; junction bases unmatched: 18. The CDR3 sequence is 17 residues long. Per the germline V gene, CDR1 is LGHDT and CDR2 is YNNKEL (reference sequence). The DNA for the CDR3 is TGTGCCAGCAGCCTCTACCCAGCTTTCAGGGAGGGCGGCGAGCAGTACTTC. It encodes CASSLYPAFREGGEQYF.

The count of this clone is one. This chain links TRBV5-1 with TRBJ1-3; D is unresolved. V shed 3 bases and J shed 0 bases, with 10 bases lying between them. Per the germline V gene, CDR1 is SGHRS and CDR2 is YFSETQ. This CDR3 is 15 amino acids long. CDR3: CASSSDGSSGNTIYF. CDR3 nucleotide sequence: TGCGCCAGCAGCTCCGACGGGAGCTCTGGAAACACCATATATTTT. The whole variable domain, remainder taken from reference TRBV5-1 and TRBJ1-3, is KAGVTQTPRYLIKTRGQQVTLSCSPISGHRSVSWYQQTPGQGLQFLFEYFSETQRNKGNFPGRFSGRQFSNSRSEMNVSTLELGDSALYLCASSSDGSSGNTIYFGEGSWLTVV.

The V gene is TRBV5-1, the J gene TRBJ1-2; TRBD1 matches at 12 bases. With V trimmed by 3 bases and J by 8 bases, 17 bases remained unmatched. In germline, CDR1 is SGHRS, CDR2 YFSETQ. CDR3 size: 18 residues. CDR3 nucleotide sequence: TGCGCCAGCAGCTCGCCCTGGGGGACAGGGGGCTCAGCGGAAGGCTACACCTTC. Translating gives CASSSPWGTGGSAEGYTF.

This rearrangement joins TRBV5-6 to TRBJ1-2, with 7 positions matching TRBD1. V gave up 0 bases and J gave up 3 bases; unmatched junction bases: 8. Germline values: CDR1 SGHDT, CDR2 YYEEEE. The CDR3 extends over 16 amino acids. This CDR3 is CASSLVTGTDYYGYTF. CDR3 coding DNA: TGTGCCAGCAGCTTGGTAACCGGGACAGATTACTATGGCTACACCTTC.

The CDR3 sequence: CSVEVRHNEQFF. The CDR3 DNA reads TGCAGCGTTGAAGTGCGCCACAATGAGCAGTTCTTC. V usage is TRBV29-1 and J usage is TRBJ2-1; D ambiguous. V lost 1 base to trimming and J lost 5 bases, with 6 bases between them. Looked up from germline, CDR1 is SQVTM and CDR2 is ANQGSEA. The length of the CDR3 is 12 residues.

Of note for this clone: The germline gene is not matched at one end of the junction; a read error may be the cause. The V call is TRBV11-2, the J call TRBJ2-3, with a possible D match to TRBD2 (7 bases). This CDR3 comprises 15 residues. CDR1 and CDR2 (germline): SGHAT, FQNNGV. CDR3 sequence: CASSQGGASTHTQYF. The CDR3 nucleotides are TGTGCCAGCAGCCAAGGGGGGGCCAGCACACATACGCAGTATTTT.

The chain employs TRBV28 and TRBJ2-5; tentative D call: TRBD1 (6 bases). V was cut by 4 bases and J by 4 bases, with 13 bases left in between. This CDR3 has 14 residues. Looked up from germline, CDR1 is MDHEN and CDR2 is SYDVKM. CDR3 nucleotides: TGTGCCAGCAGTTCCCGTGTAGGGGGAGAGACCCAGTACTTC. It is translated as CASSSRVGGETQYF.

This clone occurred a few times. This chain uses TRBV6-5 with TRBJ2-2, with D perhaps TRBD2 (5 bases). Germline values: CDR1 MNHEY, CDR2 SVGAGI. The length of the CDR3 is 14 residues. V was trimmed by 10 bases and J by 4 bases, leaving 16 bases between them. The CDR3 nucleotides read TGTGCCACCTCTCTAATCGGAGGCACCGGGGAGCTGTTTTTT. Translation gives CATSLIGGTGELFF.

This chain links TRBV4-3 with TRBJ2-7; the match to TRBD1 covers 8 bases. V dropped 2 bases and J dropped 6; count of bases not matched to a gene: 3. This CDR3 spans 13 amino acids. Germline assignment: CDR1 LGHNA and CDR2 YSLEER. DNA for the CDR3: TGCGCCAGCAGCCAACCTGGACAGGGCGAGCAGTACTTC. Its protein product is CASSQPGQGEQYF.

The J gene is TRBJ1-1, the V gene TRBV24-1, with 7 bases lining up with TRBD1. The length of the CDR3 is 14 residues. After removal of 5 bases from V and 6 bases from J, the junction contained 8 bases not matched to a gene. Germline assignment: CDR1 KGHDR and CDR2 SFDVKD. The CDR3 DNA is TGTGCCACCAGTGCTCGGGACAGAGCTTCTGAAGCTTTCTTT. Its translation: CATSARDRASEAFF.

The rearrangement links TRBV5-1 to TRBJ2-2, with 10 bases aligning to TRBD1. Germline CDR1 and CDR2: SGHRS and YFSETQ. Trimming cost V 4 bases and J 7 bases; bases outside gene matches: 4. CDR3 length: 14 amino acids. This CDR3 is CASSGQGGDGELFF. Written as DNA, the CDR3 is TGCGCCAGCAGCGGACAGGGGGGAGACGGGGAGCTGTTTTTT.

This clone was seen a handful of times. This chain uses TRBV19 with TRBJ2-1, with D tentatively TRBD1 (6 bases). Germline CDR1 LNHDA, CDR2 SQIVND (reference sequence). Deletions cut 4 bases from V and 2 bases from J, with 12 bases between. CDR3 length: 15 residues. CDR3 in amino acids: CASSSQGRTYNEQFF. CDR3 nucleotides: TGTGCCAGTAGTAGTCAGGGGCGCACCTACAATGAGCAGTTCTTC. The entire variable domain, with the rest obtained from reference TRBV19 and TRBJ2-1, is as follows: DGGITQSPKYLFRKEGQNVTLSCEQNLNHDAMYWYRQDPGQGLRLIYYSQIVNDFQKGDIAEGYSVSREKKESFPLTVTSAQKNPTAFYLCASSSQGRTYNEQFFGPGTRLTVL.

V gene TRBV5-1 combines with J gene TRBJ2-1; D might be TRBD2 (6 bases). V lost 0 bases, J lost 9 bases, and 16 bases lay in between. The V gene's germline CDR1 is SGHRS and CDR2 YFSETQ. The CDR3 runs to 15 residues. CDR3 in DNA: TGCGCCAGCAGCTTGGACGTGGGTCTCGGGGGTGAGCAGTTCTTC. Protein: CASSLDVGLGGEQFF.

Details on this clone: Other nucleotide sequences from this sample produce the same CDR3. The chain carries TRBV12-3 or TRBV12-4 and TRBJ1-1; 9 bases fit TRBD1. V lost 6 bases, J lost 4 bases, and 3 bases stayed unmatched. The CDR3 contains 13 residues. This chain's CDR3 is CASRRTGVTEAFF. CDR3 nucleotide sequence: TGTGCCAGCAGGCGGACAGGGGTCACTGAAGCTTTCTTT.

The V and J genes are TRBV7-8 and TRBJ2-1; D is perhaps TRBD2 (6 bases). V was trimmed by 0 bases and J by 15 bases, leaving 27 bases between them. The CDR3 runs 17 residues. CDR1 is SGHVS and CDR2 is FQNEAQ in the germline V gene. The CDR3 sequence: CASSLAPTSILIGDTFF. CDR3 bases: TGTGCCAGCAGCTTAGCCCCCACTAGCATTCTAATCGGCGACACGTTCTTC.

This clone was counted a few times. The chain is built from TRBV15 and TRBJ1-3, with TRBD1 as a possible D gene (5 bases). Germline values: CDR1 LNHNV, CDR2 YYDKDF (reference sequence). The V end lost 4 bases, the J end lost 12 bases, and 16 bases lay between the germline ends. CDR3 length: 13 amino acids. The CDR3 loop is CATSISGGDIIYF. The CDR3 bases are TGTGCCACCAGCATTTCCGGGGGGGATATCATATATTTT.

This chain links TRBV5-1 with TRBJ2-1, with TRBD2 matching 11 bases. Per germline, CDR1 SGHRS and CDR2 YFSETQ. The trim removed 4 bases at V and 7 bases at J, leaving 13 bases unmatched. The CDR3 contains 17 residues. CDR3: CASSAPLAGELSNEQFF. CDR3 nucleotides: TGCGCCAGCAGCGCACCACTAGCGGGGGAACTTTCGAATGAGCAGTTCTTC.

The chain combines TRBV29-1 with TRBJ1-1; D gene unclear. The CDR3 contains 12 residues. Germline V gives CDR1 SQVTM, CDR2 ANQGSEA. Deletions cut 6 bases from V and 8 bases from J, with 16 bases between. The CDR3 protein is CSVPGSWVEAFF. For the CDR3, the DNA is TGCAGCGTCCCCGGGTCCTGGGTCGAAGCTTTCTTT.

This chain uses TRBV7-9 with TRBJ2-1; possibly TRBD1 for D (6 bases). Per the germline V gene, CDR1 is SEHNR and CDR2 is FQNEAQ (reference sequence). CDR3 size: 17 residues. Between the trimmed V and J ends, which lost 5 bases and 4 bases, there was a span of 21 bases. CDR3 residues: CASSRTGSHPRYNEQFF. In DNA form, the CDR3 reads TGTGCCAGCAGCCGCACAGGGTCACACCCCCGATACAATGAGCAGTTCTTC.

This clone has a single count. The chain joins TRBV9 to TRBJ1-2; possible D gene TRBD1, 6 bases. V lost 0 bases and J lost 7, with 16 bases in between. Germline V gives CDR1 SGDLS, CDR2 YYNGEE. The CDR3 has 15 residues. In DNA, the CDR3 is TGTGCCAGCAGCGTAGTCCTGGGGGCAGGATCTGGCTACACCTTC. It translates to CASSVVLGAGSGYTF. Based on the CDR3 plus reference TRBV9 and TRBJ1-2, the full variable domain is DSGVTQTPKHLITATGQRVTLRCSPRSGDLSVYWYQQSLDQGLQFLIQYYNGEERAKGNILERFSAQQFPDLHSELNLSSLELGDSALYFCASSVVLGAGSGYTFGSGTRLTVV.